The TCR beta chain described here comes from a study of blood T cell repertoires in COVID-19. On the study more broadly: T cells, B-cell-depleted T cells, or PBMCs supplied cDNA or gDNA.

Under the authors' procedure: Estimation of nucleated cell counts relied on the amplification of reference gene primers. TCRdb's table, derived via immunoSEQ multiplex PCR, lists solely in-frame clones and lacks some. V and J calls and clone size are copied from that table; D and trimming were computed from the DNA. The sample carries 150,000 to 200,000 clones, 70% to 80% recorded once. V was trimmed by 4 bases and J by 7 bases, leaving 14 bases between them. Germline CDR1 reads LGHNA; CDR2 reads YNFKEQ. The CDR3 is 13 residues long. This clone was counted once. V is TRBV4-2 and J is TRBJ2-7; D gene unclear. Sequencing was done on a sample of peripheral blood. This receptor was identified in a man aged 55 to 69 with acute or convalescent COVID-19. Written as DNA, the CDR3 is TGTGCCAGCAGCCCCTCCTATAACGGGGAGCAGTACTTC. This codes for CASSPSYNGEQYF.